The present T cell receptor beta chain was sequenced within a study of shared clonotypes between healthy human individuals. The CDR3 has 15 amino acids. Germline lookup yields CDR1 SGHRS and CDR2 YFSETQ. The V and J ends lost 0 bases and 4 bases respectively, with 13 bases between them. Clones were read by immunoSEQ multiplex PCR, and TCRdb kept only the in-frame ones, dropping some. The table records about 1.1 million clones, roughly 80% of them present only once. This rearrangement joins TRBV5-1 to TRBJ1-2, with TRBD1 as a possible D gene (5 bases). This sequence was found in a man younger than 35 in good health. Some clones in this sample may be carry-over from other donors' samples. The sequenced sample consisted of memory CD4+ T cells from PBMCs. As for subset: CD45RA-negative fraction. CDR3 coding DNA: TGCGCCAGCAGCTTGGGCCTGGGGGTCGGCTATGGCTACACCTTC. It yields the protein CASSLGLGVGYGYTF. The full variable domain, completed using reference TRBV5-1 and TRBJ1-2, is KAGVTQTPRYLIKTRGQQVTLSCSPISGHRSVSWYQQTPGQGLQFLFEYFSETQRNKGNFPGRFSGRQFSNSRSEMNVSTLELGDSALYLCASSLGLGVGYGYTFGSGTRLTVV.